This T cell receptor (beta chain) was sequenced for a study of CD8 T cells in Susac syndrome. CDR1 is DFQATT, CDR2 SNEGSKA, per germline (reference sequence). The length of the CDR3 is 14 residues. Trimming took 4 bases from V and 4 from J; bases not matched to a gene: 4. It was with random hexamers that 0.5 to 1 ug RNA was reverse transcribed. TCRdb reprocessed the immunoSEQ multiplex PCR reads with MiXCR, giving one entry per CDR3 protein. The sample lists roughly 130,000 distinct CDR3 sequences, nearly 96% occurring once. TEMRA cells were enriched by FACS, and CD4+ and CD8+ T cells were negatively isolated.

Sequenced material: CD4+ T cells from PBMCs. The TCR sequence derives from a human donor with Susac syndrome. The J gene is TRBJ2-5, the V gene TRBV20-1; 12 nucleotides line up with TRBD2. The CDR3 coding sequence is TGCAGTGCTACAGGACTAGCGGGACGAGAGACCCAGTACTTC. Protein: CSATGLAGRETQYF.